This T cell receptor (beta chain) originates from a study of T cell repertoires in cytomegalovirus infection. MiXCR, applied by TCRdb to the reads, yields one record per CDR3 protein. In the table there are over 100,000 distinct CDR3 sequences, about 28% of which are singletons. V was trimmed by 0 bases and J by 4 bases, leaving 7 bases between them. The CDR3 consists of 14 residues. Germline V gives CDR1 KGHDR, CDR2 SFDVKD. Study conclusions and caveats: Dominant in the ex vivo response were TCR beta clonotypes restricted by HLA-C and specific for CMV.

Details on this clonotype: Antigen: not known.

The chain links TRBV24-1 to TRBJ2-3; D remains unclear. The receptor was isolated from a human donor in good health (CMV status not recorded). Some clones in this sample may be carry-over from other donors' samples. The specimen was CD8+ T cells from cultured PBMCs, collected from culture after CMV antigen stimulation. The CDR3 loop reads CATSDLDEADTQYF. DNA of the CDR3: TGTGCCACCAGTGATTTGGACGAGGCAGATACGCAGTATTTT.